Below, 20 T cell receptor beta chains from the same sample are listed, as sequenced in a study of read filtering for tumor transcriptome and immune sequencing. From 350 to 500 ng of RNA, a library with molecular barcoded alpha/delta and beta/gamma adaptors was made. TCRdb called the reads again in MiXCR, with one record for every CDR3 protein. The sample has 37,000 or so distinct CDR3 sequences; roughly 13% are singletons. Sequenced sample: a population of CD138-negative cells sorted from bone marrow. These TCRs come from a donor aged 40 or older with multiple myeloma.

CDR3 nucleotide sequence: TGTGCCTGGAGTGGGGTAGGGAGGGATACGCAGTATTTT. Protein: CAWSGVGRDTQYF. This sequence joins TRBV30 and TRBJ2-3, with a weak D call TRBD2 (6 bases). Per germline, CDR1 GTSNPN and CDR2 SVGIG (reference sequence). The CDR3 is 13 residues long. V was trimmed by 1 base and J by 6 bases, leaving 11 bases between them.

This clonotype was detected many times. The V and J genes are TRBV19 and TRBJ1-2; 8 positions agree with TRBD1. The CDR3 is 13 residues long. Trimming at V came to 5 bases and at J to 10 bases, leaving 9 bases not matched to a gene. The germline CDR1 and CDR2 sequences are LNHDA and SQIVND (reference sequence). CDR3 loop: CASSLRDRSAYTF. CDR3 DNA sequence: TGTGCCAGTAGTCTCCGGGACAGGTCGGCCTACACCTTC.

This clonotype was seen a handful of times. The CDR3 DNA reads TGTGCCACCAGTGACCTGACAGGGGGCGAAGCGCATTTT. Protein: CATSDLTGGEAHF. The J gene is TRBJ1-5, the V gene TRBV24-1, with 10 bases matching TRBD1. The CDR3 has 13 amino acids. Losses at the gene ends were 4 bases for V and 15 bases for J; bases not matched to a gene: 8. Germline V gene data show CDR1 as KGHDR and CDR2 as SFDVKD.

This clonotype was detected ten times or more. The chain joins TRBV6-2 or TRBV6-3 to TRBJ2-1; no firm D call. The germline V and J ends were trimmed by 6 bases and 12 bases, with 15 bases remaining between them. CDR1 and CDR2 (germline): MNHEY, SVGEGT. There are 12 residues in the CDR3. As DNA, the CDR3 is TGTGCCAGCAGCCAAACAGCATCCGGGCAGTTCTTC. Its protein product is CASSQTASGQFF.

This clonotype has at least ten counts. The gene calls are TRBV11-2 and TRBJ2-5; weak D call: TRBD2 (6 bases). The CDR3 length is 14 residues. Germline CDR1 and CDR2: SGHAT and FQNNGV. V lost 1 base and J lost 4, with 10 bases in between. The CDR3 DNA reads TGTGCCAGCAGCTTAGCTGGAGGGTCAGAGACCCAGTACTTC. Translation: CASSLAGGSETQYF. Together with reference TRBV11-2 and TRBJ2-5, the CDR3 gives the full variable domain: EAGVAQSPRYKIIEKRQSVAFWCNPISGHATLYWYQQILGQGPKLLIQFQNNGVVDDSQLPKDRFSAERLKGVDSTLKIQPAKLEDSAVYLCASSLAGGSETQYFGPGTRLLVL.

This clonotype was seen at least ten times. CDR3 protein: CASSQESRSYNEQFF. CDR3 coding DNA: TGCGCCAGCAGCCAAGAATCCCGCTCCTACAATGAGCAGTTCTTC. The gene calls are TRBV4-1 and TRBJ2-1; D is unresolved. The CDR3 contains 15 residues. The V end was cut by 0 bases, the J end by 0 bases, with 6 bases between. CDR1 MGHRA and CDR2 YSYEKL come from the germline V gene.

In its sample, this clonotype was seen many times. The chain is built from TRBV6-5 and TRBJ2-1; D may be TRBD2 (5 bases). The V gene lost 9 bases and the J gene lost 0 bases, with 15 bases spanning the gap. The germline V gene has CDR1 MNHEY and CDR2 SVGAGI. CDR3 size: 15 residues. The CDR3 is CASLQRASSYNEQFF. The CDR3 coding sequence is TGTGCCAGTCTCCAGAGGGCAAGCTCCTACAATGAGCAGTTCTTC.

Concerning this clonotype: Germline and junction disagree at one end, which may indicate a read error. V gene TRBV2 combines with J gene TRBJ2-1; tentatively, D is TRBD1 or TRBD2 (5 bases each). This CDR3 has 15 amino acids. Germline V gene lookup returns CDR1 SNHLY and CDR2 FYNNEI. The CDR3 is CASRTRGGSLNEQFF. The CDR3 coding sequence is TGCGCCAGCAGGACGAGGGGCGGATCCCTCAATGAGCAGTTCTTC.

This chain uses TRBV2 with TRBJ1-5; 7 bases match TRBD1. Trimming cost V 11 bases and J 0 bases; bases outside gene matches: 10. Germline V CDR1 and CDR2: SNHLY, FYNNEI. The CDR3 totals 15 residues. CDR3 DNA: TGTGCCGCCTCGGGGGACAGAAATAGCAATCAGCCCCAGCATTTT. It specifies CAASGDRNSNQPQHF.

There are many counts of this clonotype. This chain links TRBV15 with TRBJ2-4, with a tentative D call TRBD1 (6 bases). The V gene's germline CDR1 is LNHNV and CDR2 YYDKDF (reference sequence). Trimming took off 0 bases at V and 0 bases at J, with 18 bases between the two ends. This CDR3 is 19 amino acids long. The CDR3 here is CATSRDWVGAILAKNIQYF. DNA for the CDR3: TGTGCCACCAGCAGAGATTGGGTGGGGGCAATACTAGCCAAAAACATTCAGTACTTC. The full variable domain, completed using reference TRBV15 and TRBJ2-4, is DAMVIQNPRYQVTQFGKPVTLSCSQTLNHNVMYWYQQKSSQAPKLLFHYYDKDFNNEADTPDNFQSRRPNTSFCFLDIRSPGLGDTAMYLCATSRDWVGAILAKNIQYFGAGTRLSVL.

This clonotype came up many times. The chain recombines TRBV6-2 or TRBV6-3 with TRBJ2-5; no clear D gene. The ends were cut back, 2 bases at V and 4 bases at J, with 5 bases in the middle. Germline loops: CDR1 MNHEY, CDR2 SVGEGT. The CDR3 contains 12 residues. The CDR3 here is CASSYGRETQYF. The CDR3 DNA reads TGTGCCAGCAGTTACGGGCGAGAGACCCAGTACTTC.

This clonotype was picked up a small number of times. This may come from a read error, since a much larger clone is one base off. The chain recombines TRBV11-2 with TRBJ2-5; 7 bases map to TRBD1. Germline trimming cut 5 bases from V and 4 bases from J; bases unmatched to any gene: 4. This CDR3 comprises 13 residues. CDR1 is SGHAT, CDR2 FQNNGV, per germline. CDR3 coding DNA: TGTGCCAGCAGCCCACAGGGGCGAGAGACCCAGTACTTC. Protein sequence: CASSPQGRETQYF.

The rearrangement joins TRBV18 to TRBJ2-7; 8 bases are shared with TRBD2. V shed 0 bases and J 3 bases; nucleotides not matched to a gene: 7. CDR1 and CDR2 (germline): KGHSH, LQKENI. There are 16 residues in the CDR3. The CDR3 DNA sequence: TGTGCCAGCTCACCACCGAACGGGAGGGCCTACTACGAGCAGTACTTC. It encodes CASSPPNGRAYYEQYF. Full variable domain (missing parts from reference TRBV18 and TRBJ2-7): NAGVMQNPRHLVRRRGQEARLRCSPMKGHSHVYWYRQLPEEGLKFMVYLQKENIIDESGMPKERFSAEFPKEGPSILRIQQVVRGDSAAYFCASSPPNGRAYYEQYFGPGTRLTVT.

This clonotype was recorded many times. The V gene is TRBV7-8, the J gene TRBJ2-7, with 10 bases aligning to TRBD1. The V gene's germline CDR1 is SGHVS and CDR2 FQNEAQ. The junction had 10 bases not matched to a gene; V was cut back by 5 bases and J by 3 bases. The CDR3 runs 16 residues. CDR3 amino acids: CASSTLDRGRIYEQYF. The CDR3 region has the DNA TGTGCCAGCAGCACCTTAGACAGGGGGCGCATCTACGAGCAGTACTTC.

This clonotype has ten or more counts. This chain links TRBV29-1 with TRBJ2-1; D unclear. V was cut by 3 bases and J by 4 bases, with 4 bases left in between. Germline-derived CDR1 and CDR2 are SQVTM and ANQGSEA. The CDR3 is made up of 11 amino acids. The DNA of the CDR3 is TGCAGCGTTGAGTCATACAATGAGCAGTTCTTC. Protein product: CSVESYNEQFF.

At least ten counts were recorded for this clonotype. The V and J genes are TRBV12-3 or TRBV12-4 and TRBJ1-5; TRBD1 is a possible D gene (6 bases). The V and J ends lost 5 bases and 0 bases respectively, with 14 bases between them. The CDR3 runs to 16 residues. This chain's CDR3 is CASSRTDSYSNQPQHF. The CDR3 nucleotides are TGTGCCAGCAGTAGGACGGACAGCTATAGCAATCAGCCCCAGCATTTT.

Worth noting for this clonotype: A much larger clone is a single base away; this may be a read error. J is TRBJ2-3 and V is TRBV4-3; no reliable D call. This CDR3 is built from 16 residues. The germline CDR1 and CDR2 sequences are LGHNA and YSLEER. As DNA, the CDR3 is TGTGCCAGCTGCCATTTTGACTTGGGTAGCTCAGATACGCAGTATTTT. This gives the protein CASCHFDLGSSDTQYF.

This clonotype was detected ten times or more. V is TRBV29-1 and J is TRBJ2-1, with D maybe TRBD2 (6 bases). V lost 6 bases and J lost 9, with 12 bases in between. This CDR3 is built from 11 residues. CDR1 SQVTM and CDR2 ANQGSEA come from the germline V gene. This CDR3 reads CSVVTGVEQFF. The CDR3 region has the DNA TGCAGCGTGGTTACGGGGGTTGAGCAGTTCTTC.

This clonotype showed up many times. The CDR3: CASRGRERFEQYF. CDR3 nucleotide sequence: TGTGCCTCCAGGGGACGGGAGCGCTTCGAGCAGTACTTC. The chain carries TRBV6-5 and TRBJ2-7; D could derive from TRBD1 or TRBD2 (6 bases each). The V gene lost 11 bases and the J gene lost 6 bases, with 20 bases spanning the gap. This CDR3 region has 13 residues. Germline V gene sequence: CDR1 MNHEY, CDR2 SVGAGI.

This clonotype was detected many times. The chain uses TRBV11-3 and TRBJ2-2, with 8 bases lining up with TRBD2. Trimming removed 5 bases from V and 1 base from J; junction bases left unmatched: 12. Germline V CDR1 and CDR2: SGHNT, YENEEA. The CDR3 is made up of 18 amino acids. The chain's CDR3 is CASSPKPGGGWNTGELFF. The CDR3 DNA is TGTGCCAGCAGCCCCAAACCGGGAGGGGGATGGAACACCGGGGAGCTGTTTTTT.